Below are 5 T cell receptor beta chains sequenced from a single sample in a study of T cells after yellow fever vaccination. A single record per CDR3 protein comes from TCRdb applying MiXCR to the 5' RACE reads. In the table there are 500,000 to 700,000 distinct CDR3 sequences, approximately 21% of which are singletons. The sample in question was PBMCs, obtained 15 days after the yellow fever booster vaccination. These receptors were obtained from a man aged 25-45 years who received the YFV17D yellow fever vaccine.

This clonotype occurred a few times. The chain joins TRBV12-3 or TRBV12-4 to TRBJ2-2; D possibly corresponds to TRBD1 (6 bases). V was clipped by 7 bases and J by 4 bases, with 16 bases between them. This CDR3 has 15 residues. This CDR3 is CASTPLTGGTGELFF. The CDR3 DNA reads TGTGCCAGCACCCCACTGACAGGAGGCACCGGGGAGCTGTTTTTT.

This clonotype has more than one count but fewer than ten. The CDR3 reads CSARGEEGAYEQYF. The CDR3 bases are TGCAGTGCCCGTGGGGAGGAGGGGGCCTACGAGCAGTACTTC. The chain has TRBV20-1 and TRBJ2-7; D could derive from TRBD1 or TRBD2 (6 bases each). The V gene's germline CDR1 is DFQATT and CDR2 SNEGSKA (reference sequence). V was cut by 6 bases and J by 2 bases, with 17 bases left in between. The length of the CDR3 is 14 residues.

The CDR3 is CASSQTTNPSYNEQFF. The CDR3, as DNA: TGCGCCAGCAGCCAAACCACAAACCCCTCTTACAATGAGCAGTTCTTC. The chain is built from TRBV4-3 and TRBJ2-1; D remains unclear. Trimming shortened V by 2 bases and J by 4 bases, and 15 bases separated the two germline ends. Germline V gene lookup returns CDR1 LGHNA and CDR2 YSLEER. The CDR3 covers 16 residues.

In its sample, this clonotype was seen a few times. The chain combines TRBV5-1 with TRBJ2-2, with TRBD1 as a possible D gene (6 bases). Germline V gene data show CDR1 as SGHRS and CDR2 as YFSETQ. The germline V and J ends were trimmed by 4 bases and 7 bases, with 11 bases remaining between them. The CDR3 spans 13 residues. The CDR3 DNA follows: TGCGCCAGCAGCCAACAGGGTGGCGGGGAGCTGTTTTTT. Encoded protein: CASSQQGGGELFF.

V usage is TRBV15 and J usage is TRBJ2-3; 15 bases fit TRBD2. The junction had 11 bases not matched to a gene; V was cut back by 3 bases and J by 4 bases. This CDR3 is built from 19 residues. Looked up from germline, CDR1 is LNHNV and CDR2 is YYDKDF (reference sequence). CDR3 nucleotides: TGTGCCACCAGCAGGCCGGGACTAGCGGGAGGAGAGGGGTCAGATACGCAGTATTTT. Translating it yields CATSRPGLAGGEGSDTQYF.